This note documents a single T cell receptor (beta chain) sequence. The antigen it recognizes is unknown. Per-base quality was not reported, and no clone a single base away is much larger than it. This sample was included in a study of blood T cells in healthy people across ages (dated by TCRdb to the mid-2010s). Broadly, across the study: In model experiments, roughly one uniquely barcoded TCR beta cDNA molecule per two T cells was captured by template switching. Using deep sequencing normalized with unique cDNA molecular identifiers, the study measured how TCR beta repertoire diversity changes with age. Four age groups were formed from the donors: young (average approximately 15 years), middle-aged (approximately 40), aged (over 55) and long-lived (around 80). Using the same blood draw, the study looked at two additional independent replicas of 1 million unique cDNA reads for two donors, one aged 18 to 30 and the other aged 80 or older. What the research found in general, with its limitations: Estimates of total diversity based on one million sequenced T cells were regarded as lower bounds and as underestimates. Conclusive comparison of naive and antigen-experienced compartments was prevented by the profiling of bulk unsorted PBMCs. Observed TCR beta diversity per million T cells fell roughly linearly with age, and a significant reduction was already apparent by age around 39. Because donor CMV infection status was unknown, age-related changes in expanded clonotypes were potentially confounded. A strong correlation was found between observed TCR beta diversity and the percentage of naive T cells measured by flow cytometry. Compared with the aged group, the long-lived group had more naive CD4+ T cells, fewer expanded clones and increased TCR diversity, suggesting age selection.

Libraries came from 5' RACE. Instrument used: Illumina HiSeq 2500. A second PCR of roughly 6 to 12 cycles was performed with a sample-barcoded 5' primer and a J-beta primer mix. A unique molecular identifier was introduced onto each TCR beta cDNA molecule by a template-switch 5' adaptor carrying 12 random nucleotides. At least 3 million CDR3-containing paired-end reads were obtained from each sample. First-strand cDNA synthesis was performed from all RNA using the Mint cDNA synthesis kit, with priming by a TRBC-specific oligonucleotide. Following uracil-DNA glycosylase treatment, all cDNA underwent a first 18-cycle PCR with the universal primers M1SS and BC2_uni_R. The paper's data handling went like this. Each sample was normalized by randomly selecting 1 million high-quality reads, each carrying a distinct molecular identifier. Reads with shared molecular identifiers were discarded instead of being binned into consensus sequences. CDR3 identification, clonotype clustering and error correction used MiTCR with a Q25 quality threshold and the strictest error-elimination algorithm. A nonparametric unseen species model with Euler transformation was used to estimate a lower bound on total TCR beta diversity. TCRdb trimmed public reads at Q25 via fastp, called clones via MiXCR and kept in-frame beta chains. Records with the same CDR3 protein are collapsed into one entry carrying the most frequent genes and DNA. The V and J calls shown here were made by TCRdb, not taken from the authors' results. This sample is represented by under 1,100,000 distinct CDR3 sequences; 20% to 25% of them were singletons. Jointly, the top ten make up about 0.72% of the sample.

Donors were roughly 40 systemically healthy Caucasian individuals from Russia aged about 6 to 100 years. Each donor gave approximately 9.4 milliliters of peripheral blood, drawn into EDTA-treated Vacutainer tubes. Ficoll-Paque density-gradient centrifugation was used to isolate PBMCs, with at least 6 million obtained per sample. Trizol reagent was used to extract total RNA from PBMCs, with at least 6 micrograms per sample. For every donor, flow cytometry on a PBMC aliquot measured the percentage of naive CD45RAhigh/CD27high T cells. From the germline V gene, CDR1 is SQVTM and CDR2 is ANQGSEA. The CDR3 holds 13 amino acids from the cysteine to the phenylalanine. Only the CDR3 DNA is retained, 39 bases long and in frame from the first base. V is reduced by 1 base and J by 8 bases, leaving a spacing of 15 bases between them. The data were also submitted as part of a second study, on T cells of mothers and their children. That second report states: Nine systemically healthy Caucasian individuals, comprising three mothers and their six children, were included as donors. cDNA synthesis used all of the extracted RNA, with roughly 1.5 ug of RNA in each 15 ul reaction. In the second PCR, sample barcodes and 2-4 random nucleotides were introduced via the M1S primer. More than 8 million TCR beta CDR3 reads were obtained from each mother, and roughly 3.1 million reads were obtained from each child. Thymic selection shapes the output of TCR recombination in a similar way in related and unrelated pairs, and inherited differences have a minor effect. Normalized repertoire overlap was always found to be slightly, but never significantly, higher in related mother-child pairs than in unrelated mother-child pairs. Persistent microchimeric T cell clones were not detected, at a sensitivity of about 100 clones per million clonotypes. In the study, deep NGS was used to compare the TCR beta repertoires of mothers and children, and features distinguishing related mother-child pairs from unrelated individuals were sought. On average, the children were roughly 10 +/- 4 years old, while the mothers were approximately 41 +/- 4 years old. Libraries were sequenced on Illumina HiSeq 2000 with 100+100 nt paired-end reads after adapter ligation with NEBNext reagents. To prevent cross-contamination, the mother and child libraries were prepared a month apart and were sequenced in separate runs. Each donor had between 500,000 and 2,000,000 distinct TCR beta clonotypes identified. Naive TCR beta clonotypes were estimated from low-frequency clonotypes matched to each donor's FACS-determined naive share, without sorting.

The receptor was isolated from a girl aged 2-10 years in good health. Sequencing input: blood. This chain is built from TRBV29-1 and TRBJ2-7; matching of 5 bases hints at TRBD2 as the D gene. The CDR3 region: CSVEGTRTQKQYF. The sequenced DNA: TGCAGCGTTGAAGGTACGCGGACTCAAAAGCAGTACTTC.